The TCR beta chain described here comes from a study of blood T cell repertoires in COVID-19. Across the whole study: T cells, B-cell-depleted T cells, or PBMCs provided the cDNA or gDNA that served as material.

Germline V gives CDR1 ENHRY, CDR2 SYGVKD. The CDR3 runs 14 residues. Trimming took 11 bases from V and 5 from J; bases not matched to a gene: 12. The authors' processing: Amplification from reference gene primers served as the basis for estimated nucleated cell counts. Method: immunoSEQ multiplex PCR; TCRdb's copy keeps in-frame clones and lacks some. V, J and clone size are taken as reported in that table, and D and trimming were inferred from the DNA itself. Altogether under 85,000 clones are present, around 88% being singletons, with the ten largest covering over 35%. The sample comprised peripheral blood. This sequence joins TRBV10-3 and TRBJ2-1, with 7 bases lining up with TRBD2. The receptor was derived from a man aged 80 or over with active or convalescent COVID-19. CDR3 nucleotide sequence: TGTGCCTCTTGCGGGGGAGCTACGAACAATGAGCAGTTCTTC. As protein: CASCGGATNNEQFF.